This T cell receptor beta chain was identified during a study of blood T cell repertoires in COVID-19. Germline V lookup: CDR1 SNHLY, CDR2 FYNNEI. V gave up 4 bases and J gave up 5 bases; unmatched junction bases: 5. This CDR3 has 15 amino acids. TCRdb keeps only in-frame clones here, not all; method: immunoSEQ multiplex PCR. The data hold 100,000 to 150,000 clones, with about 81% observed a single time. This sequence was found in a woman aged 45 to 65 with acute or convalescent COVID-19. The rearrangement links TRBV2 to TRBJ1-5, with 10 bases lining up with TRBD1. The sequenced sample was peripheral blood. The CDR3 loop reads CASSATGGADQPQHF. The DNA of the CDR3 is TGTGCCAGCAGTGCGACAGGGGGCGCGGATCAGCCCCAGCATTTT.